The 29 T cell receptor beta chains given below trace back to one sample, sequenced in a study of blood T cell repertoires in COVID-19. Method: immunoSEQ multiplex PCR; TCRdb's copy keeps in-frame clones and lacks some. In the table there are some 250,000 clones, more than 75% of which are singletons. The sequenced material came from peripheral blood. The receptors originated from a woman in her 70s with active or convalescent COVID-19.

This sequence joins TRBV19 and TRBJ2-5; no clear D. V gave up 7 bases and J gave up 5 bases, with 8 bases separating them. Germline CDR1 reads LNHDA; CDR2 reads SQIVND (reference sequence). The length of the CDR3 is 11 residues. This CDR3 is CASTNRETQYF. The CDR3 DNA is TGTGCCAGTACCAACCGGGAGACCCAGTACTTC.

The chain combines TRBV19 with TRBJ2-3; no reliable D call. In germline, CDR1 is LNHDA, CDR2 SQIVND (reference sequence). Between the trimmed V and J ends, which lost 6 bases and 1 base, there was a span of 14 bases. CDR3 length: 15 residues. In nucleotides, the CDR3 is TGTGCCAGTAGCTTCTTTTTGTCCCGCACAGATACGCAGTATTTT. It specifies CASSFFLSRTDTQYF. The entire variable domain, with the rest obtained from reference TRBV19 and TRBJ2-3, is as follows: DGGITQSPKYLFRKEGQNVTLSCEQNLNHDAMYWYRQDPGQGLRLIYYSQIVNDFQKGDIAEGYSVSREKKESFPLTVTSAQKNPTAFYLCASSFFLSRTDTQYFGPGTRLTVL.

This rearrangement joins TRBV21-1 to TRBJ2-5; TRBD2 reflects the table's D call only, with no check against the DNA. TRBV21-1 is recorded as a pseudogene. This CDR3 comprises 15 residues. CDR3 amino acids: CASSKDEWGGETQYF. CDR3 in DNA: TGTGCCAGCAGCAAAGACGAGTGGGGGGGAGAGACCCAGTACTTC.

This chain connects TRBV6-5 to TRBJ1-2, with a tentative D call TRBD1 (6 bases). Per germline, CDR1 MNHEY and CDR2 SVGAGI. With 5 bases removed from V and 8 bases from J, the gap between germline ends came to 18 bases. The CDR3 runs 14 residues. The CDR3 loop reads CASSTGEGVGGYTF. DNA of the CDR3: TGTGCCAGCAGTACCGGAGAGGGGGTCGGCGGCTACACCTTC.

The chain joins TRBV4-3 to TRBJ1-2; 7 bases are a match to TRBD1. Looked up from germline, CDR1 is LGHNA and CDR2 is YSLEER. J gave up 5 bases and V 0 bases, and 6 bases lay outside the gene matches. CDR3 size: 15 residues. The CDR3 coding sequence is TGCGCCAGCAGCCAAGACAGGGGGAGCGGATATGGCTACACCTTC. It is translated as CASSQDRGSGYGYTF.

CDR3 residues: CASSQDGSGGSNSYEQYF. CDR3 nucleotides: TGTGCCAGCAGCCAAGATGGGTCGGGGGGAAGCAACTCCTACGAGCAGTACTTC. The chain joins TRBV4-2 to TRBJ2-7; 7 nucleotides line up with TRBD2. Germline lookup yields CDR1 LGHNA and CDR2 YNFKEQ. V gave up 0 bases and J gave up 0 bases; unmatched junction bases: 11. The CDR3 consists of 18 residues.

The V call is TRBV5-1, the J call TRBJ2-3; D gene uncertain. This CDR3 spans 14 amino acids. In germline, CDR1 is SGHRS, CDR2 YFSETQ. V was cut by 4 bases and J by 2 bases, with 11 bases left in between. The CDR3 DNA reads TGCGCCAGCAGCCGGAGTACTCCCACAGATACGCAGTATTTT. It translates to CASSRSTPTDTQYF. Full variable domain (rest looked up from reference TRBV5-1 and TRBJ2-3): KAGVTQTPRYLIKTRGQQVTLSCSPISGHRSVSWYQQTPGQGLQFLFEYFSETQRNKGNFPGRFSGRQFSNSRSEMNVSTLELGDSALYLCASSRSTPTDTQYFGPGTRLTVL.

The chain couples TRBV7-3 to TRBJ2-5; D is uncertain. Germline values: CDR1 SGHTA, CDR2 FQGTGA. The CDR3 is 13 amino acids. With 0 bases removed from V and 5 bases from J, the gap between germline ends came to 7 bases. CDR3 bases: TGTGCCAGCAGCTTAACTTCCCGGGAGACCCAGTACTTC. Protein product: CASSLTSRETQYF. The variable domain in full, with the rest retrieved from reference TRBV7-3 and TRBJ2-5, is GAGVSQTPSNKVTEKGKYVELRCDPISGHTALYWYRQSLGQGPEFLIYFQGTGAADDSGLPNDRFFAVRPEGSVSTLKIQRTERGDSAVYLCASSLTSRETQYFGPGTRLLVL.

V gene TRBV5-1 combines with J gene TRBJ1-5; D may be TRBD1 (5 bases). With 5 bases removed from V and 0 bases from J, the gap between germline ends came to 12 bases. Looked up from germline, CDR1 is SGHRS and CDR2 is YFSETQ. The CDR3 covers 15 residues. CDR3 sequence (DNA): TGCGCCAGCAGTCCAGGGATTAATAGCAATCAGCCCCAGCATTTT. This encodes CASSPGINSNQPQHF.

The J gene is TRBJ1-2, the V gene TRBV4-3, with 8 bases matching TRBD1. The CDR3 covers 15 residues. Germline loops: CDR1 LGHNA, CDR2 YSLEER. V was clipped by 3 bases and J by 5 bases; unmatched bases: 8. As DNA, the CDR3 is TGCGCCAGCAGCCAGGGGCCCCGACAGGGGTATGGCTACACCTTC. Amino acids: CASSQGPRQGYGYTF.

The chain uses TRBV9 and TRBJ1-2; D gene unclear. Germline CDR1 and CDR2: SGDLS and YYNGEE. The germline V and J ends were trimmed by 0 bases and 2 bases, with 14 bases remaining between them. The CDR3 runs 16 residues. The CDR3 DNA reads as TGTGCCAGCAGCGTAGCTTCGGGGTTAGGGAACTATGGCTACACCTTC. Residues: CASSVASGLGNYGYTF.

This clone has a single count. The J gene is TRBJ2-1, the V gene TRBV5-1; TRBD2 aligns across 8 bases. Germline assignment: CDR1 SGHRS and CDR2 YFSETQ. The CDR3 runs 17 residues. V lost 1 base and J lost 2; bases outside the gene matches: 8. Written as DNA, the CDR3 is TGCGCCAGCAGCTTGAGTTTTGCGGGGGGCGCCTACAATGAGCAGTTCTTC. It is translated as CASSLSFAGGAYNEQFF.

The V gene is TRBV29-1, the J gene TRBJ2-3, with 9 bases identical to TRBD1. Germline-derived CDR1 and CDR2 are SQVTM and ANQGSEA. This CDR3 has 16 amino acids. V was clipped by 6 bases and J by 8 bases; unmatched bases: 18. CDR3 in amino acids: CSVDYVQGQGQGTQYF. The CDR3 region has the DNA TGCAGCGTCGACTATGTCCAGGGACAGGGTCAAGGTACGCAGTATTTT.

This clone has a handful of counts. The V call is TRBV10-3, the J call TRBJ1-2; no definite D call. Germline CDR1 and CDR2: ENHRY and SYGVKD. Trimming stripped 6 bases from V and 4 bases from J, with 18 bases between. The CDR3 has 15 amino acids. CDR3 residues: CAIRLGPGATYGYTF. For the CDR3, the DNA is TGTGCCATCAGACTTGGTCCTGGAGCAACCTATGGCTACACCTTC.

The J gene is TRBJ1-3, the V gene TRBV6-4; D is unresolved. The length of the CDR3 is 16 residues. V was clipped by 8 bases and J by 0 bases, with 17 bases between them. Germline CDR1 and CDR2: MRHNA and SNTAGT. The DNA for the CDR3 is TGTGCCAGCCCCCCTATGGTACCCCGCTCTGGAAACACCATATATTTT. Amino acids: CASPPMVPRSGNTIYF.

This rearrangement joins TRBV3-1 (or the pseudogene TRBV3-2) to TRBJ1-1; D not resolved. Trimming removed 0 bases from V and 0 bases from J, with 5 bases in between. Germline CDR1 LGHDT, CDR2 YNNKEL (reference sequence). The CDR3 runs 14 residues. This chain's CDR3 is CASSQELLNTEAFF. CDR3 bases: TGTGCCAGCAGCCAAGAACTGCTGAACACTGAAGCTTTCTTT.

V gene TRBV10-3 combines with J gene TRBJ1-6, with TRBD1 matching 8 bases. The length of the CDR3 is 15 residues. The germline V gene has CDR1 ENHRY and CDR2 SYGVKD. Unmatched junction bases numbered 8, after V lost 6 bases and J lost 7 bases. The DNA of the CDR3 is TGTGCCATCAGACGGTCGGGACAGGAAAATTCACCCCTCCACTTT. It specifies CAIRRSGQENSPLHF.

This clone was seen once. The CDR3 region is CASSVGGQGTAFF. In nucleotides, the CDR3 is TGTGCCAGCAGCGTAGGGGGACAGGGTACGGCTTTCTTT. V gene TRBV9 combines with J gene TRBJ1-1, with TRBD1 identical over 9 bases. Germline loops: CDR1 SGDLS, CDR2 YYNGEE. The CDR3 length is 13 residues. Trimming cost V 0 bases and J 11 bases; bases outside gene matches: 5.

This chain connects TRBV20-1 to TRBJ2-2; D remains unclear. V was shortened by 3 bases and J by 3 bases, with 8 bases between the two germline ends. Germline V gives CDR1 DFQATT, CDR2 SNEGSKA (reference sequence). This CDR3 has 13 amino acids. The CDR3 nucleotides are TGCAGTGCTAGTTCTTTAGACACCGGGGAGCTGTTTTTT. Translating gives CSASSLDTGELFF.

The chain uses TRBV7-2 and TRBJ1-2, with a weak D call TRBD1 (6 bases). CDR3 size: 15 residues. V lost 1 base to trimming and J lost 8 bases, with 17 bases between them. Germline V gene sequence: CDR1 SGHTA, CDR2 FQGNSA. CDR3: CASSLGGGIDWGYTF. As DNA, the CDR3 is TGTGCCAGCAGCTTAGGAGGGGGTATCGATTGGGGCTACACCTTC. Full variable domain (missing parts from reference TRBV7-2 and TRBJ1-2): GAGVSQSPSNKVTEKGKDVELRCDPISGHTALYWYRQSLGQGLEFLIYFQGNSAPDKSGLPSDRFSAERTGGSVSTLTIQRTQQEDSAVYLCASSLGGGIDWGYTFGSGTRLTVV.

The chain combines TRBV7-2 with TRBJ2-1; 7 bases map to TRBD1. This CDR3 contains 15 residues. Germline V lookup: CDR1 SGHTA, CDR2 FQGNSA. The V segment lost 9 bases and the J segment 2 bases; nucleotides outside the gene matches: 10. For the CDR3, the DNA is TGTGCCAGTAACCCCGGGACAGCCACCTACAATGAGCAGTTCTTC. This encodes CASNPGTATYNEQFF.

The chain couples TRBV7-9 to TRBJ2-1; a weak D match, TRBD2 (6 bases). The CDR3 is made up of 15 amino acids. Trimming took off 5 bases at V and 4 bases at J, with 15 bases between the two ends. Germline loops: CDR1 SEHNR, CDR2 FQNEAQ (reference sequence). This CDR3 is CASSPRDLVYNEQFF. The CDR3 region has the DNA TGTGCCAGCAGCCCCCGGGACTTGGTATACAATGAGCAGTTCTTC.

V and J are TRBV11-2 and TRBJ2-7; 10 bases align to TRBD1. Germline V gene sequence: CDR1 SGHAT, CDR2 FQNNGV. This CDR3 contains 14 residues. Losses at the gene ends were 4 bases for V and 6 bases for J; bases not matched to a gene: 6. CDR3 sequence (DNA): TGTGCCAGCAGCTCTGACAGGGGGCATAGCGAGCAGTACTTC. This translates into CASSSDRGHSEQYF. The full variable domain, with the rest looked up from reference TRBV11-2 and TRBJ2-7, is EAGVAQSPRYKIIEKRQSVAFWCNPISGHATLYWYQQILGQGPKLLIQFQNNGVVDDSQLPKDRFSAERLKGVDSTLKIQPAKLEDSAVYLCASSSDRGHSEQYFGPGTRLTVT.

CDR3 in DNA: TGTGCCAGCGGCGGCAACACCGGGGAGCTGTTTTTT. The encoded protein is CASGGNTGELFF. This chain uses TRBV7-9 with TRBJ2-2; D gene uncertain. Germline lookup yields CDR1 SEHNR and CDR2 FQNEAQ (reference sequence). The CDR3 extends over 12 amino acids. The V and J ends lost 8 bases and 2 bases respectively, with 6 bases between them. The entire variable domain, with the rest obtained from reference TRBV7-9 and TRBJ2-2, is as follows: DTGVSQNPRHKITKRGQNVTFRCDPISEHNRLYWYRQTLGQGPEFLTYFQNEAQLEKSRLLSDRFSAERPKGSFSTLEIQRTEQGDSAMYLCASGGNTGELFFGEGSRLTVL.

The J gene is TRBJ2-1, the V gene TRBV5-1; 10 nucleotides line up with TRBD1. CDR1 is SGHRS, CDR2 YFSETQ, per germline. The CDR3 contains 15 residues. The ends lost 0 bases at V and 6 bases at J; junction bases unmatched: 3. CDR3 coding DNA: TGCGCCAGCAGCTTGGGGGGACAGGGGTTCAATGAGCAGTTCTTC. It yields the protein CASSLGGQGFNEQFF.

The CDR3 reads CASKTGGTNQPQHF. CDR3 nucleotide sequence: TGTGCCAGTAAGACAGGAGGCACCAATCAGCCCCAGCATTTT. The chain is built from TRBV19 and TRBJ1-5; tentative D call: TRBD1 (6 bases). CDR1 is LNHDA and CDR2 is SQIVND in the germline V gene (reference sequence). The CDR3 covers 14 residues. The ends were cut back, 7 bases at V and 3 bases at J, with 13 bases in the middle.

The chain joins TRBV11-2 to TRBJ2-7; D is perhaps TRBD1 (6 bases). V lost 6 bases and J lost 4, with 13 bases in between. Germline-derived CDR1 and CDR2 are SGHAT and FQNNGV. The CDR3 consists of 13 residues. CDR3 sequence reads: CASSPGDYYEQYF. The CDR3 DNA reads TGTGCCAGCAGTCCAGGGGATTATTACGAGCAGTACTTC.

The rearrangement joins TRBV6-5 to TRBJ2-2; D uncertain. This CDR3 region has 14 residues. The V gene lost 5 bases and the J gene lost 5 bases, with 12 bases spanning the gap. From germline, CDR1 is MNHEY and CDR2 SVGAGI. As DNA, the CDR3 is TGTGCCAGCAGTCGTGGCAGGAAGACCGGGGAGCTGTTTTTT. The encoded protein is CASSRGRKTGELFF.

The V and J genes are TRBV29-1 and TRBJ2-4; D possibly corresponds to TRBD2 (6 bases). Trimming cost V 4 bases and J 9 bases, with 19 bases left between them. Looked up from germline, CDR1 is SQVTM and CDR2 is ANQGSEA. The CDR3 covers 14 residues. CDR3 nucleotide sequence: TGCAGCGTTGTTGCAGGGCGGGTCGGGGGCATTCAGTACTTC. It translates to CSVVAGRVGGIQYF.